Below are 2 T cell receptor beta chains sequenced from a single sample in a study of T cell responses to AZD1222 COVID-19 vaccine (dated by TCRdb to about 2021). Interpreted using the paper, the time point label stands for: baseline before first vaccination. Reading the label with the study, this specimen's treatment or condition is: meningococcal conjugate vaccine given as trial control. Receptor amplification or capture employed the immunoSEQ multiplex PCR assay. TCRdb mirrors the immuneACCESS table, restricted to in-frame sequences. Some clones are absent from its copies; in checked studies, under half trace to an unresolved V gene, and the reason for the others is unknown. The sample table contains 200,000 or so clones; only one count was recorded for around 86% of them. The leading ten clones occupy less than 3% of the sample. This specimen was peripheral blood, taken on day 0 of MenACWY control vaccination. The source of these receptors is an adult in good health.

The genes are TRBV30 and TRBJ2-7; D is perhaps TRBD1 (5 bases). Germline V CDR1 and CDR2: GTSNPN, SVGIG (reference sequence). V dropped 1 base and J dropped 1 base, with 14 bases sitting between them. CDR3 length: 15 residues. CDR3 in amino acids: CAWSGSYDSSYEQYF. The DNA of the CDR3 is TGTGCCTGGAGTGGCTCCTACGACAGTTCCTACGAGCAGTACTTC.

The rearrangement links TRBV28 to TRBJ1-1; possible D gene TRBD1, 5 bases. The CDR3 runs to 15 residues. Looked up from germline, CDR1 is MDHEN and CDR2 is SYDVKM. Deletions cut 3 bases from V and 3 bases from J, with 14 bases between. CDR3 DNA sequence: TGTGCCAGCAGTTTCCGACAGTCCCCCTACACTGAAGCTTTCTTT. Amino acids: CASSFRQSPYTEAFF.